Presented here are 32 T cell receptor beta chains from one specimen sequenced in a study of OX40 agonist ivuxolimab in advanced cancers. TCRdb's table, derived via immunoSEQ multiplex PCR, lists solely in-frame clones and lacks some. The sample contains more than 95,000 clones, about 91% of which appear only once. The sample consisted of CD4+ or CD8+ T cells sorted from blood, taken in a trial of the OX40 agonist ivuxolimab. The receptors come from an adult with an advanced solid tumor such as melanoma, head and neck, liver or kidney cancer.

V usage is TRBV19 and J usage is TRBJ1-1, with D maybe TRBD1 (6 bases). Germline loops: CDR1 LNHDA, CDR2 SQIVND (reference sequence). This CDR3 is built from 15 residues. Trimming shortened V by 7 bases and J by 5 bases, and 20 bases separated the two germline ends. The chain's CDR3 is CASKSKGGVGTEAFF. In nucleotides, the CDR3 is TGTGCCAGTAAATCCAAAGGGGGAGTGGGAACTGAAGCTTTCTTT. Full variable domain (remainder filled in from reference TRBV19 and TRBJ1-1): DGGITQSPKYLFRKEGQNVTLSCEQNLNHDAMYWYRQDPGQGLRLIYYSQIVNDFQKGDIAEGYSVSREKKESFPLTVTSAQKNPTAFYLCASKSKGGVGTEAFFGQGTRLTVV.

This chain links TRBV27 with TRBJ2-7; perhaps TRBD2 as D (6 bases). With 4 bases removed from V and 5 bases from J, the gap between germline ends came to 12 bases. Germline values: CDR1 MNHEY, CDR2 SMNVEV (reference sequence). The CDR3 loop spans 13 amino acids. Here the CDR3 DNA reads TGTGCCAGCAGTTCCAGGGAGGTCAACGAGCAGTACTTC. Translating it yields CASSSREVNEQYF.

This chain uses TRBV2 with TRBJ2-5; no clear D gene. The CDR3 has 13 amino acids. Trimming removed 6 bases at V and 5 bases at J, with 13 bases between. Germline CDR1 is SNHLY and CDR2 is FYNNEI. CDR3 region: CASRASRQETQYF. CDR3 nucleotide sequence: TGTGCCAGCAGGGCCAGCCGGCAGGAGACCCAGTACTTC.

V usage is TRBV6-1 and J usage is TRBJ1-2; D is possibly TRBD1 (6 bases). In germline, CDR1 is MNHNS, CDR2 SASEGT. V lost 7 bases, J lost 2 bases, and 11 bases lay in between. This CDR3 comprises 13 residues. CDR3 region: CASKVGQNYGYTF. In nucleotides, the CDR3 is TGTGCCAGCAAGGTCGGACAGAACTATGGCTACACCTTC.

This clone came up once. The CDR3 sequence: CASSFGQGRYGYTF. The CDR3 DNA is TGTGCCAGCAGTTTTGGGCAGGGTCGCTATGGCTACACCTTC. The rearrangement uses TRBV28 and TRBJ1-2; weak D call: TRBD1 (5 bases). Trimming pared 3 bases from V and 4 bases from J, leaving 12 bases between. CDR3 length: 14 residues. Germline loops: CDR1 MDHEN, CDR2 SYDVKM.

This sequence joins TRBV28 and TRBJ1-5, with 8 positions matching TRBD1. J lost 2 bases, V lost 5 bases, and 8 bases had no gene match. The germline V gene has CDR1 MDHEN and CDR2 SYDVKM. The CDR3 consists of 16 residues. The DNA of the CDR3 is TGTGCCAGCAGTCTGAAGACAGGGGCAGGCAATCAGCCCCAGCATTTT. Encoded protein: CASSLKTGAGNQPQHF.

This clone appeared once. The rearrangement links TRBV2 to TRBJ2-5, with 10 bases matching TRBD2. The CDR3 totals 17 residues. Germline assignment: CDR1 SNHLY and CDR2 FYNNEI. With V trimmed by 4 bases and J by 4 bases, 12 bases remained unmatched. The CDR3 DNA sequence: TGTGCCAGCAGTGGGGTTGTGTCTAGCGGGAGTTCAGAGACCCAGTACTTC. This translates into CASSGVVSSGSSETQYF.

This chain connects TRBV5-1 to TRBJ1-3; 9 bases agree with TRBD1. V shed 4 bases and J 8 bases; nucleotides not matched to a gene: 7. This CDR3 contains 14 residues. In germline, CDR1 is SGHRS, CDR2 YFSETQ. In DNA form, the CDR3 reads TGCGCCAGCAGCGCCGGGACAGGGCTGGACACCATATATTTT. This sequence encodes CASSAGTGLDTIYF.

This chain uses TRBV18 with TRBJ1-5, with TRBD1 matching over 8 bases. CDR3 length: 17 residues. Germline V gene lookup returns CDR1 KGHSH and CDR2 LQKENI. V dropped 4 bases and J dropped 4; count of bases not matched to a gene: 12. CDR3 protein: CASSQQGIQGANQPQHF. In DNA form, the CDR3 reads TGTGCCAGCTCACAACAGGGGATCCAGGGGGCGAATCAGCCCCAGCATTTT.

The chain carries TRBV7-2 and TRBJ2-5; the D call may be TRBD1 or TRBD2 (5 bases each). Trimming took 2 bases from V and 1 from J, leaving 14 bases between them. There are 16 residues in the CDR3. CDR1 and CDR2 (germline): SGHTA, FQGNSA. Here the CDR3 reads CASSLNERGVQETQYF. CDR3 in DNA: TGTGCCAGCAGCTTAAACGAAAGGGGAGTCCAAGAGACCCAGTACTTC.

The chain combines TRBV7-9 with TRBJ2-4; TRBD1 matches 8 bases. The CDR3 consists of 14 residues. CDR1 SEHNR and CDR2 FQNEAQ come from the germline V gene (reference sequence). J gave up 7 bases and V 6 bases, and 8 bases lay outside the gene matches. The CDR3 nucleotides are TGTGCCAGCAGTGAAGACAGGGGCCCGAACATTCAGTACTTC. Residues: CASSEDRGPNIQYF.

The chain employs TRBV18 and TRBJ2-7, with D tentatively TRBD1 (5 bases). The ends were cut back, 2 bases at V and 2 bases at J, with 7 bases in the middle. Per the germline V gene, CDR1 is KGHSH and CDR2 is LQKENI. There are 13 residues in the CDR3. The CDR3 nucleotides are TGTGCCAGCTCACCAGGGGCAACCTACGAGCAGTACTTC. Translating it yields CASSPGATYEQYF.

The DNA for the CDR3 is TGTGCCAGCAGAGAAACCGGGACAGCCTACGAGCAGTACTTC. Residues: CASRETGTAYEQYF. V is TRBV6-5 and J is TRBJ2-7; 7 bases agree with TRBD1. Per germline, CDR1 MNHEY and CDR2 SVGAGI. Trimming at V came to 6 bases and at J to 2 bases, leaving 7 bases not matched to a gene. The CDR3 has 14 residues.

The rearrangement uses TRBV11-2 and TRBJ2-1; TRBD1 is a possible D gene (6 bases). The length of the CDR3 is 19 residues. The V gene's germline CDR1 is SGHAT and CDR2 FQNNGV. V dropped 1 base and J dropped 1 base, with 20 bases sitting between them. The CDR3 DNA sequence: TGTGCCAGCAGCTTAGCGCCGCGGACAGTGAGGTTATCCTACAATGAGCAGTTCTTC. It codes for CASSLAPRTVRLSYNEQFF.

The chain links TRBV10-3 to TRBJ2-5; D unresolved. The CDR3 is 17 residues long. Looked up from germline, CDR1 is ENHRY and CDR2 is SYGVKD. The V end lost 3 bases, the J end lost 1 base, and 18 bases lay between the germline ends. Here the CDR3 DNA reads TGTGCCATCAGTGATCCAAACCTAGGGCGGTCCCAAGAGACCCAGTACTTC. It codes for CAISDPNLGRSQETQYF.

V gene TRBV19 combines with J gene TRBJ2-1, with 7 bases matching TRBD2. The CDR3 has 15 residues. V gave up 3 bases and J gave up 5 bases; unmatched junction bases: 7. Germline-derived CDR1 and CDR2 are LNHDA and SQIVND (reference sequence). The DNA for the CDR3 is TGTGCCAGTAGTATGCAGGGACTACTCAACAATGAGCAGTTCTTC. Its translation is CASSMQGLLNNEQFF.

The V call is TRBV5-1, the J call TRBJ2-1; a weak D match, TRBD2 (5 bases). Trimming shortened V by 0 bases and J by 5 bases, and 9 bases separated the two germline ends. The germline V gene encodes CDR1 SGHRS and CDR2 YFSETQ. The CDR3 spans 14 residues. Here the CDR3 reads CASSLGGADNEQFF. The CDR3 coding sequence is TGCGCCAGCAGCTTGGGAGGAGCGGACAATGAGCAGTTCTTC.

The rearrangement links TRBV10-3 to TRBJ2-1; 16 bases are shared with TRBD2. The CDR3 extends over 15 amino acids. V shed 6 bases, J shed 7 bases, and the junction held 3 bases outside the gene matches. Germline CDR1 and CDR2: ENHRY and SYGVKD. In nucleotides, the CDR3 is TGTGCCATCAGGGGACTAGCGGGAGGGTATAATGAGCAGTTCTTC. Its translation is CAIRGLAGGYNEQFF.

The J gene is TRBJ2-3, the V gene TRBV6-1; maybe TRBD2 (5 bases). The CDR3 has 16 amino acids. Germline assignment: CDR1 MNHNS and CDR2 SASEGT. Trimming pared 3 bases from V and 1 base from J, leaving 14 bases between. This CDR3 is CASSDRASRGTDTQYF. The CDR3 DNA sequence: TGTGCCAGCAGTGATCGGGCTAGCAGAGGCACAGATACGCAGTATTTT.

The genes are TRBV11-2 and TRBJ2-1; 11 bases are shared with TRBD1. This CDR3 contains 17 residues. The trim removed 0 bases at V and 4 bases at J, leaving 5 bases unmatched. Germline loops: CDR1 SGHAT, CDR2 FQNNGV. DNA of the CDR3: TGTGCCAGCAGCTTAGAGATAGGACAGGGGGCGTACAATGAGCAGTTCTTC. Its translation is CASSLEIGQGAYNEQFF.

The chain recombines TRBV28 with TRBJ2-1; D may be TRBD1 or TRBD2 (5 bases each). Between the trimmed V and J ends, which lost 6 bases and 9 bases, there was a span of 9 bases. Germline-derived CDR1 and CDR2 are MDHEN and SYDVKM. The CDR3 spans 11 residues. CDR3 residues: CASRLGVEQFF. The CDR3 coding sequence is TGTGCCAGCAGGCTGGGGGTTGAGCAGTTCTTC. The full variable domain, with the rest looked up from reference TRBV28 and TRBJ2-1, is DVKVTQSSRYLVKRTGEKVFLECVQDMDHENMFWYRQDPGLGLRLIYFSYDVKMKEKGDIPEGYSVSREKKERFSLILESASTNQTSMYLCASRLGVEQFFGPGTRLTVL.

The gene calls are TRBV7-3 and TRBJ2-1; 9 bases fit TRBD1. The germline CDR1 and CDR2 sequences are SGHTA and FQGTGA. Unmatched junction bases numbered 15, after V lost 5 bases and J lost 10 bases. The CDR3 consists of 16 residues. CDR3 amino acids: CASSPRPGTGMEEQFF. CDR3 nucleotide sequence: TGTGCCAGCAGCCCACGTCCCGGGACAGGGATGGAGGAGCAGTTCTTC.

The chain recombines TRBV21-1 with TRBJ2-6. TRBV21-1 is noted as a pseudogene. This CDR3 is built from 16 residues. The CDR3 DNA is TGTGCCAGCAGCAATATGACCCGGTCTGGGGCCAACGTCCTGACTTTC. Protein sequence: CASSNMTRSGANVLTF.

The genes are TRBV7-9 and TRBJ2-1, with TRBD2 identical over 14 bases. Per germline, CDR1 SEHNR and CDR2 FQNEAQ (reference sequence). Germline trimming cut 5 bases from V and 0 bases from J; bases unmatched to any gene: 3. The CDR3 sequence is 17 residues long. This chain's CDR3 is CASSRLAGGLSYNEQFF. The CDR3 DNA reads TGTGCCAGCAGCCGACTAGCGGGAGGGCTCTCCTACAATGAGCAGTTCTTC.

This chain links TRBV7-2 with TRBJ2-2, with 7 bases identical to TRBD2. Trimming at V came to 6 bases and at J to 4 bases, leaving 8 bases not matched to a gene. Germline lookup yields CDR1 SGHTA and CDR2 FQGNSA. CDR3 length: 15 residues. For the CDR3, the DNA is TGTGCCAGCAGTCCCAGGGCTAGCGGCACCGGGGAGCTGTTTTTT. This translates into CASSPRASGTGELFF. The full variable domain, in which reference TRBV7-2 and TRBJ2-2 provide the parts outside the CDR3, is GAGVSQSPSNKVTEKGKDVELRCDPISGHTALYWYRQSLGQGLEFLIYFQGNSAPDKSGLPSDRFSAERTGGSVSTLTIQRTQQEDSAVYLCASSPRASGTGELFFGEGSRLTVL.

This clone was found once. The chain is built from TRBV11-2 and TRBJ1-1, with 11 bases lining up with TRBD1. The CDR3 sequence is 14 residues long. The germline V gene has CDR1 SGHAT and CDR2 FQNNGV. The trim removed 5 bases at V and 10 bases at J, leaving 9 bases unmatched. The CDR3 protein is CASSNRDRGIRAFF. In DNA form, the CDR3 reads TGTGCCAGCAGCAACCGGGACAGGGGGATAAGAGCTTTCTTT.

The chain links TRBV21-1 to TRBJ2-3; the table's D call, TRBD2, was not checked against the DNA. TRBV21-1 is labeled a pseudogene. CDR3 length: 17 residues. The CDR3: CASRWAGTSGTTDTQYF. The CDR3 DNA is TGTGCCAGCAGATGGGCCGGGACTAGCGGTACCACAGATACGCAGTATTTT.

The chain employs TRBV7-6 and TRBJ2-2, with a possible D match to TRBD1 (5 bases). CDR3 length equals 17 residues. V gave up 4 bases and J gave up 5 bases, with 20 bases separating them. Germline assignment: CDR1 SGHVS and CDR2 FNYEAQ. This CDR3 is CASSSLLGAELTGELFF. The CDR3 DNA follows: TGTGCCAGCAGCTCCTTGCTAGGGGCAGAACTTACCGGGGAGCTGTTTTTT. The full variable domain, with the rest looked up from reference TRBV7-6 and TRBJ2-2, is GAGVSQSPRYKVTKRGQDVALRCDPISGHVSLYWYRQALGQGPEFLTYFNYEAQQDKSGLPNDRFSAERPEGSISTLTIQRTEQRDSAMYRCASSSLLGAELTGELFFGEGSRLTVL.

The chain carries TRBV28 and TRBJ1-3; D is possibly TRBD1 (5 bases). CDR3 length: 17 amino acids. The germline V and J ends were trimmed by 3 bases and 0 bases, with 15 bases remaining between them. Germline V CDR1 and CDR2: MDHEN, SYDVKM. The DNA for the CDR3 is TGTGCCAGCAGTTTCAGTGACGGGGCCGACTCTGGAAACACCATATATTTT. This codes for CASSFSDGADSGNTIYF.

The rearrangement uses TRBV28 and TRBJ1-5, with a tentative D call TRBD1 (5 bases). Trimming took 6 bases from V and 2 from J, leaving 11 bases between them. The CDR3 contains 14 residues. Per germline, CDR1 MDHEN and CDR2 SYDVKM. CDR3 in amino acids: CASRGQGGNQPQHF. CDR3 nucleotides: TGTGCCAGCAGGGGGCAGGGAGGCAATCAGCCCCAGCATTTT.

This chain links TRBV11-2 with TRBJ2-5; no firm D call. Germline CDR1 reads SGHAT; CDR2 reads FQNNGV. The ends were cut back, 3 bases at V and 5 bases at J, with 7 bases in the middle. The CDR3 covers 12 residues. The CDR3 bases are TGTGCCAGCAGCTTCCTGGGGGAGACCCAGTACTTC. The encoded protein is CASSFLGETQYF. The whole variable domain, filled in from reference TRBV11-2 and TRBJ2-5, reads EAGVAQSPRYKIIEKRQSVAFWCNPISGHATLYWYQQILGQGPKLLIQFQNNGVVDDSQLPKDRFSAERLKGVDSTLKIQPAKLEDSAVYLCASSFLGETQYFGPGTRLLVL.

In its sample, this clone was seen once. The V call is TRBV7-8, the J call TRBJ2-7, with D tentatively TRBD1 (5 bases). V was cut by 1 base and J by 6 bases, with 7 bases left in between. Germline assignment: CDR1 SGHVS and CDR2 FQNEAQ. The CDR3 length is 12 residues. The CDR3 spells CASSLVRGEQYF. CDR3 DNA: TGTGCCAGCAGCTTAGTTAGGGGCGAGCAGTACTTC.